Given below is one TCR beta chain in context. Its specificity is unknown. A junction boundary mismatches the germline segment, possibly from a read error. The same CDR3 is also encoded by other DNA sequences in this sample. PCR employed 60 Vbeta and 13 Jbeta primers. Profiling relied on immunoSEQ multiplex PCR, and the TCRdb table lists in-frame clones only, not all of them. Altogether some 200,000 clones are present, approximately 84% being singletons, with the ten largest covering 3.8%. The V gene's germline CDR1 is LGHNA and CDR2 YSLEER. The CDR3 has 14 amino acids. This sample is drawn from a study of cytomegalovirus exposure and HLA in healthy donors. General study results and limits: For most TCR beta V segments, an earlier analysis put the productive rate at about 87% or about 30% of the time. Researchers counted roughly 160 TCR beta chains as cytomegalovirus-associated.

This TCR was sampled from a man aged 50-59 years in good health and CMV-seronegative. The chain has TRBV4-3 and TRBJ1-6, with D unclear. Sequencing was carried out using PBMCs. The CDR3 nucleotides are TGCGCCAGCAGCCCTTTCTTAGTGAATTCGCCCCTCCACTTT. As protein: CASSPFLVNSPLHF.